The rows below give T cell receptor beta chains drawn from one sample of a study of shared T cell receptors in the human thymus. Here immunoSEQ multiplex PCR was the method, and the copy in TCRdb shows in-frame clones only, minus some. The sample includes under 450,000 clones, roughly 94% of them seen just once. The sequenced material came from thymocytes. The receptors shown here come from a human donor. CDR3s include the opening cysteine and the closing phenylalanine or tryptophan. D genes are given only for firm matches. Clone size appears in some rows only: once, few, many, or a class for an expanded clone.

clone_size,j_call,cdr3_length,v_call,d_call,cdr3_nt,cdr3_aa
NA,TRBJ2-3,18,TRBV7-2,TRBD2,TGTGCCAGCAGCGATCCGGGACTAGCGGGACCTTTCGGGGATACGCAGTATTTT,CASSDPGLAGPFGDTQYF
NA,TRBJ2-7,17,TRBV19,TRBD2,TGTGCCAGTAGTACCGAAGCCGGGACTAGCGCCCTCTACGAGCAGTACTTC,CASSTEAGTSALYEQYF
NA,TRBJ2-1,18,TRBV4-3,TRBD2,TGCGCCAGCAGCCAAGCGCTAGCGGGAGTGATCCCCTACAATGAGCAGTTCTTC,CASSQALAGVIPYNEQFF
NA,TRBJ1-5,15,TRBV15,NA,TGTGCCACCAGCTTGGGGCGGAATAGCAATCAGCCCCAGCATTTT,CATSLGRNSNQPQHF
once,TRBJ2-1,15,TRBV13,NA,TGTGCCAGCAGCTTAGAGAGGGACGTCGGGGATGAGCAGTTCTTC,CASSLERDVGDEQFF
NA,TRBJ1-5,16,TRBV19,NA,TGTGCCAGTACCCCCTCGGGACCGTACCGCAATCAGCCCCAGCATTTT,CASTPSGPYRNQPQHF
NA,TRBJ2-2,20,TRBV7-8,TRBD2,TGTGCCAGCAGCTTAGCAGGCGGCGGGAGGCCACATACGAACACCGGGGAGCTGTTTTTT,CASSLAGGGRPHTNTGELFF
NA,TRBJ1-1,14,TRBV27,NA,TGTGCCAGCAGTCCTCGGACAGACGGCACTGAAGCTTTCTTT,CASSPRTDGTEAFF
NA,TRBJ1-4,13,TRBV2,NA,TGTGCCAGCAGTGAGGGCTTACCTGAAAAACTGTTTTTT,CASSEGLPEKLFF
NA,TRBJ2-1,15,TRBV5-1,TRBD2,TGCGCCAGCAGCTTGCGGGAGGGGTCGTGCAATGAGCAGTTCTTC,CASSLREGSCNEQFF
once,TRBJ2-1,18,TRBV7-7,TRBD1,TGTGCTAGCAGCTTATCTTACGGCCGGGACAGGGGGGACAATGAGCAGTTCTTC,CASSLSYGRDRGDNEQFF
NA,TRBJ2-3,14,TRBV6-4,NA,TGTGCCAGCAGTGAGGGCCAAGCCCCAGATACGCAGTATTTT,CASSEGQAPDTQYF
NA,TRBJ2-7,14,TRBV15,NA,TGTGCCACCAGCAGAGCCGGGACTTTCCACGAGCAGTACTTC,CATSRAGTFHEQYF
NA,TRBJ1-4,19,TRBV4-2,TRBD1,TGTGCCAGCAGCCAAGATCACGGGCCCGCGGACAGGGCGAGGGAAAAACTGTTTTTT,CASSQDHGPADRAREKLFF
NA,TRBJ1-1,14,TRBV19,TRBD1,TGTGCCAGTAGTCTCCTTAACAGGGGGACTGAAGCTTTCTTT,CASSLLNRGTEAFF
NA,TRBJ2-2,15,TRBV19,NA,TGTGCCACCCTCGGGCGGACAGAGAACACCGGGGAGCTGTTTTTT,CATLGRTENTGELFF
NA,TRBJ1-5,16,TRBV15,TRBD1,TGTGCCACCAGCAGAGACGGGACAGGGGGGGATCAGCCCCAGCATTTT,CATSRDGTGGDQPQHF
NA,TRBJ1-6,16,TRBV5-1,NA,TGCGCCAGCCGCAAGGAGAGGGAAGGTTGGTGTTCACCCCTCCACTTT,CASRKEREGWCSPLHF
NA,TRBJ2-2,14,TRBV11-2,NA,TGTGCCAGCGGCCTAGCTTATCACACCGGGGAGCTGTTTTTT,CASGLAYHTGELFF
NA,TRBJ2-1,21,TRBV6-7,TRBD2,TGTGCCAGCAGTTACTCACCTCAGACTAGCGGGAGACCCTTCTCCTACAATGAGCAGTTCTTC,CASSYSPQTSGRPFSYNEQFF
once,TRBJ2-2,16,TRBV4-3,TRBD2,TGCGCCAGCAGCCATCTAGCGGGATGGGTCGGCGGGGAGCTGTTTTTT,CASSHLAGWVGGELFF
NA,TRBJ1-4,14,TRBV11-2,TRBD1,TGTGCCAGCAGCTTGGGGCAGGGGGGTGAAAAACTGTTTTTT,CASSLGQGGEKLFF
NA,TRBJ2-7,16,TRBV19,TRBD1,TGTGCCAGTAGTGTAAACCCACCGGGACAGTCCTACGAGCAGTACTTC,CASSVNPPGQSYEQYF
NA,TRBJ2-1,17,TRBV19,TRBD2,TGTGCCAGTAGTATAGAAGGTGGACTAGCGGGAGGTCATGAGCAGTTCTTC,CASSIEGGLAGGHEQFF
NA,TRBJ1-4,17,TRBV29-1,NA,TGCAGCGTTGGGCCGGCGGGGACGTCTGCAACTAATGAAAAACTGTTTTTT,CSVGPAGTSATNEKLFF
NA,TRBJ2-7,14,TRBV9,TRBD2,TGTGCCAGCAGCATAGACCAGCGGGGCTACGAGCAGTACTTC,CASSIDQRGYEQYF
once,TRBJ2-1,18,TRBV14,TRBD2,TGTGCCAGCAGCCAACTGCGGACTAGCGGGAGGGATTACAATGAGCAGTTCTTC,CASSQLRTSGRDYNEQFF
few,TRBJ1-2,14,TRBV13,NA,TGTGCCAGCAGCTTAGTCCACTTTAACTATGGCTACACCTTC,CASSLVHFNYGYTF